This is a list of T cell receptor beta chains from one sample in a study of human T cells and chemical hapten exposure. TCRdb analysed the RACE reads with MiXCR anew, one entry per CDR3 protein. Counted here are tens of thousands of distinct CDR3 sequences, under 15% occurring once; the ten biggest clones make up 2.4%. The sample was whole blood, taken in connection with sensitization to the hapten diphenylcyclopropenone (DPC). The receptors shown here come from a young man with alopecia areata. Some clones in this sample may be carry-over from other donors' samples. The CDR3 runs from the conserved cysteine through the conserved F or W. The order of the fields is V gene, J gene, D gene, clone size, CDR3 protein, CDR3 DNA. A D gene is named only where the DNA matches it firmly. Clone sizes are given selectively: once, few, many, or a class where the clone is expanded.

v_gene: TRBV7-9; j_gene: TRBJ2-7; d_gene: .; abundance: many; CDR3aa: CASSPRGVGYEQYF; CDR3nt: TGTGCCAGCAGCCCCAGGGGGGTTGGCTACGAGCAGTACTTC
v_gene: TRBV24-1; j_gene: TRBJ2-3; d_gene: TRBD1; abundance: many; CDR3aa: CATSQLGQGRNADTQYF; CDR3nt: TGTGCCACCAGTCAGTTGGGACAGGGGAGGAACGCAGATACGCAGTATTTT
v_gene: TRBV7-9; j_gene: TRBJ1-6; d_gene: .; abundance: many; CDR3aa: CASSTPHLGHQTYNSPLHF; CDR3nt: TGTGCCAGCAGCACCCCTCACTTAGGACACCAGACCTATAATTCACCCCTCCACTTT
v_gene: TRBV11-3; j_gene: TRBJ2-1; d_gene: .; abundance: few; CDR3aa: CASSSGQFSYNEQFF; CDR3nt: TGTGCCAGCAGCTCAGGACAGTTCTCCTACAATGAGCAGTTCTTC
v_gene: TRBV29-1; j_gene: TRBJ1-1; d_gene: .; abundance: .; CDR3aa: CSVEVWGENTEAFF; CDR3nt: TGCAGCGTTGAAGTCTGGGGGGAGAACACTGAAGCTTTCTTT
v_gene: TRBV28; j_gene: TRBJ2-1; d_gene: .; abundance: .; CDR3aa: CASSWDNEQFF; CDR3nt: TGTGCCAGCAGTTGGGACAATGAGCAGTTCTTC
v_gene: TRBV5-4; j_gene: TRBJ1-2; d_gene: .; abundance: .; CDR3aa: CASSLDSKDYGYTF; CDR3nt: TGTGCCAGCAGCTTGGACAGCAAAGACTATGGCTACACCTTC
v_gene: TRBV12-3/TRBV12-4; j_gene: TRBJ2-1; d_gene: .; abundance: .; CDR3aa: CASSSLKQFF; CDR3nt: TGTGCCAGCAGCAGCCTAAAGCAGTTCTTC
v_gene: TRBV7-9; j_gene: TRBJ2-7; d_gene: .; abundance: many; CDR3aa: CASSQLDRDWRYEQYF; CDR3nt: TGTGCCAGCAGCCAACTCGACAGGGACTGGAGGTACGAGCAGTACTTC
v_gene: TRBV7-2; j_gene: TRBJ2-7; d_gene: .; abundance: few; CDR3aa: CASSLGFGDTTYEQYF; CDR3nt: TGTGCCAGCAGCTTAGGGTTCGGGGACACTACCTACGAGCAGTACTTC
v_gene: TRBV10-3; j_gene: TRBJ1-1; d_gene: .; abundance: many; CDR3aa: CAISEEAPTNTEAFF; CDR3nt: TGTGCCATCAGTGAGGAGGCCCCGACGAACACTGAAGCTTTCTTT
v_gene: TRBV5-1; j_gene: TRBJ1-2; d_gene: TRBD1; abundance: .; CDR3aa: CASSPFRTGEDGYTF; CDR3nt: TGCGCCAGCAGCCCGTTCAGGACAGGGGAAGATGGCTACACCTTC
v_gene: TRBV6-5; j_gene: TRBJ1-3; d_gene: .; abundance: many; CDR3aa: CASRSQGSSGNTIYF; CDR3nt: TGTGCCAGCAGGTCCCAGGGGTCTTCTGGAAACACCATATATTTT
v_gene: TRBV28; j_gene: TRBJ1-5; d_gene: .; abundance: many; CDR3aa: CASSLAGPQPQHF; CDR3nt: TGTGCCAGCAGTTTGGCAGGTCCCCAGCCCCAGCATTTT
v_gene: TRBV20-1; j_gene: TRBJ1-2; d_gene: .; abundance: .; CDR3aa: CSASNSYYGYTF; CDR3nt: TGCAGTGCTAGTAACAGTTACTATGGCTACACCTTC
v_gene: TRBV29-1; j_gene: TRBJ1-1; d_gene: .; abundance: many; CDR3aa: CSVEKLLNTEAFF; CDR3nt: TGCAGCGTTGAAAAACTGCTGAACACTGAAGCTTTCTTT
v_gene: TRBV10-3; j_gene: TRBJ1-1; d_gene: .; abundance: few; CDR3aa: CAISEMGDTEAFF; CDR3nt: TGTGCCATCAGTGAGATGGGGGACACTGAAGCTTTCTTT
v_gene: TRBV2; j_gene: TRBJ2-1; d_gene: TRBD2; abundance: .; CDR3aa: CALKGGLAGSRRNEQFF; CDR3nt: TGTGCCTTAAAAGGGGGACTAGCGGGGTCCCGGAGGAATGAGCAGTTCTTC
v_gene: TRBV6-1; j_gene: TRBJ1-2; d_gene: .; abundance: .; CDR3aa: CASSDLWGIDYGYIF; CDR3nt: TGTGCCAGCAGTGATTTATGGGGGATCGACTATGGCTACATCTTC
v_gene: TRBV9; j_gene: TRBJ2-5; d_gene: .; abundance: few; CDR3aa: CASSVDGDSYQETQYF; CDR3nt: TGTGCCAGCAGCGTAGACGGGGACTCTTACCAAGAGACCCAGTACTTC
v_gene: TRBV7-2; j_gene: TRBJ2-3; d_gene: TRBD2; abundance: .; CDR3aa: CASSSRASGGAGSAQYF; CDR3nt: TGTGCCAGCAGCTCGAGGGCTAGCGGGGGGGCCGGGTCGGCGCAGTATTTT
v_gene: TRBV28; j_gene: TRBJ1-1; d_gene: .; abundance: .; CDR3aa: CASSLITLGYTEAFF; CDR3nt: TGTGCCAGCAGTTTGATAACTCTAGGCTACACTGAAGCTTTCTTT
v_gene: TRBV5-1; j_gene: TRBJ1-1; d_gene: .; abundance: many; CDR3aa: CASSLEGPQDTEAFF; CDR3nt: TGCGCCAGCAGCTTGGAAGGACCGCAGGACACTGAAGCTTTCTTT
v_gene: TRBV5-1; j_gene: TRBJ2-7; d_gene: .; abundance: few; CDR3aa: CASSLGTDSYEQYF; CDR3nt: TGCGCCAGCAGCTTGGGGACAGACTCCTACGAGCAGTACTTC
v_gene: TRBV10-2; j_gene: TRBJ1-4; d_gene: .; abundance: many; CDR3aa: CASSGTVGNEKLFF; CDR3nt: TGCGCCAGCAGCGGGACGGTGGGTAATGAAAAACTGTTTTTT
v_gene: TRBV19; j_gene: TRBJ2-1; d_gene: .; abundance: .; CDR3aa: CASRSYNEQFF; CDR3nt: TGTGCCAGTAGGTCCTACAATGAGCAGTTCTTC
v_gene: TRBV20-1; j_gene: TRBJ2-2; d_gene: TRBD2; abundance: .; CDR3aa: CSARLSGVTTGELFF; CDR3nt: TGCAGTGCTCGGCTAAGCGGGGTGACGACCGGGGAGCTGTTTTTT
v_gene: TRBV6-5; j_gene: TRBJ1-5; d_gene: .; abundance: many; CDR3aa: CASRRKPTTDGGYQPQHF; CDR3nt: TGTGCCAGCAGGCGCAAACCTACTACAGACGGGGGGTATCAGCCCCAGCATTTT
v_gene: TRBV7-6; j_gene: TRBJ2-7; d_gene: TRBD1; abundance: many; CDR3aa: CASRKQGDTNYEQYF; CDR3nt: TGTGCCAGCAGGAAACAGGGGGACACGAACTACGAGCAGTACTTC
v_gene: TRBV14; j_gene: TRBJ2-1; d_gene: .; abundance: .; CDR3aa: CASSQAGRQQFF; CDR3nt: TGTGCCAGCAGCCAAGCAGGGCGGCAGCAGTTCTTC
v_gene: TRBV9; j_gene: TRBJ2-1; d_gene: .; abundance: many; CDR3aa: CASSVYAGPYNEQFF; CDR3nt: TGTGCCAGCAGCGTATATGCGGGGCCTTACAATGAGCAGTTCTTC
v_gene: TRBV9; j_gene: TRBJ2-1; d_gene: .; abundance: .; CDR3aa: CASSVGTVYNEQFF; CDR3nt: TGTGCCAGCAGCGTCGGGACTGTGTACAATGAGCAGTTCTTC
v_gene: TRBV24-1; j_gene: TRBJ2-1; d_gene: .; abundance: .; CDR3aa: CATSDFTGATSGREQFF; CDR3nt: TGTGCCACCAGTGATTTTACGGGGGCCACTTCAGGGCGTGAGCAGTTCTTC
v_gene: TRBV18; j_gene: TRBJ2-5; d_gene: .; abundance: many; CDR3aa: CASSPEIVSGEETQYF; CDR3nt: TGTGCCAGCTCACCTGAAATCGTGTCCGGGGAAGAGACCCAGTACTTC
v_gene: TRBV7-2; j_gene: TRBJ1-1; d_gene: .; abundance: .; CDR3aa: CASSLDPQARNTEAFF; CDR3nt: TGTGCCAGCAGCTTAGATCCTCAGGCTCGAAACACTGAAGCTTTCTTT